This section outlines one TCR beta chain sequence together with its context. Its antigen has not been determined. No clone much larger than this one lies a single base away; base qualities are absent. The High Capacity cDNA Reverse Transcription Kit was used to reverse transcribe all of the isolated RNA, meaning that expressed TCRB transcripts were what got sequenced. Survey-depth immunoSEQ sequencing was performed on stem cell-like memory T cell samples, with an average of roughly 1 million total reads per sample. Sorted cells were lysed in RLT buffer, and RNA was extracted using DNase-treated RNeasy Micro or Mini kits according to cell number. To prevent cross-contamination, every cell subset was processed on its own, while patient and healthy donor samples were processed together. Using the immunoSEQ multiplex PCR, TCRB sequences were amplified from cDNA into 87-bp fragments spanning the CDR3 region. Sequencing of the amplicons was done on the Illumina HiSeq platform. As for how the authors treated the data: Synthetic template baselines were used to correct PCR bias computationally, reads within Hamming distance 2 were collapsed, and singletons that could not be merged were discarded. Reads were aligned to IMGT to assign V, D and J genes, CDR3 length, and insertions or deletions at six rearrangement sites. Within each subset, clonotype counts were normalized to sorted cell number, after which true diversity and Gini coefficients were computed with the tcR R package. Repertoire sharing was quantified using the overlap coefficient calculated on TCRB nucleotide sequences. This immuneACCESS table, as held by TCRdb, lists in-frame sequences with V and J called but not all clones. Of the missing ones, under half trace to an unresolved V gene in checked studies; the others have no known cause. V and J calls plus clone size are reproduced from that table; the DNA served to infer D and trimming. The sample table lists some 19,000 clones, approximately 50% of them with a count of one. Approximately 0.42% of the sample comes from the top ten.

Germline trimming: 6 bases from V, 5 bases from J; junction bases outside gene matches: 13. As encoded in the germline V gene, CDR1 is MDHEN while CDR2 is SYDVKM. The CDR3 sequence holds 16 residues, the cysteine and phenylalanine included. The retained sequence is limited to the CDR3, 48 bases, with the frame set at the first base. The source of the sample is a study of beta chain features in type 1 diabetes listed by TCRdb under 2018. With respect to the entire study: Patients and healthy donors did not differ in mean age, gender distribution, total cell number or subset yield. Across all samples, approximately 100 million sorted cells were examined, and cell number per subset correlated strongly with RNA yield. The study compared the TCRB repertoires of sorted circulating CD4+ T cell subsets in recently diagnosed type 1 diabetes patients with those in matched healthy donors. Regulatory and stem cell-like memory subsets were isolated from only 8 patients and about eight healthy donors, whereas naive and central memory subsets came from all 30 or so donors. What the work shows at the level of the full study, not this receptor alone: Patients with type 1 diabetes made fewer insertions and deleted more nucleotides at VDJ recombination sites, implying thymic rearrangement abnormalities. PCR may preferentially amplify shorter templates, but because patient and control samples were amplified and corrected together, any resulting skew would affect both groups equally. Sequencing cDNA rather than genomic DNA could over-represent highly expressing activated cells, although activation and CD3 levels did not differ between groups. Because small numbers of individuals were included in the HLA sub-analyses, any influence of HLA type on TCRB rearrangement was left unresolved. Naive, central memory and regulatory TCRB repertoires appeared to be more alike among patients than among healthy donors. Type 1 diabetes patients showed a moderate but significant shortening of TCRB CDR3 length in all four CD4+ subsets.

Each donor gave one peripheral blood draw, averaging roughly 120 mL, which was collected into heparinised tubes. Using a panel that included CD45RO, CCR7, CD25, CD127, CD95 and CD27, naive, central memory, regulatory and stem cell-like memory CD4+ T cells were sorted on a BD FACSAria II. Purity was above 98% for every sorted population. PBMCs were isolated immediately by Lymphoprep density gradient centrifugation and stained directly without culture. To minimize batch effects, samples were stained and sorted in pairs, one healthy donor with one patient per experiment. The V and J genes are TRBV28 and TRBJ2-5, and 9 junctional nucleotides match TRBD1. Sequenced material: stem cell memory CD4+ T cells from blood. Explained via the paper, the cell subset or site label denotes: stem cell-like memory CD4+ T cells. This sequence originates from a man aged 18 to 30 in good health. The DNA sequence is given as TGTGCCAGCAGCCCACCGGGACAGGGTTTGTATGAGACCCAGTACTTC. It is translated as CASSPPGQGLYETQYF.